This T cell receptor beta chain is drawn from a study of blood T cell repertoires in COVID-19. On the study more broadly: Samples representing acute and convalescent COVID-19 were sourced from the United States, Italy and Spain. PBMCs, B-cell-depleted T cells, or T cells were the source of the cDNA or gDNA that made up the material.

Sequencing used immunoSEQ multiplex PCR; TCRdb keeps in-frame clones, though not all of them. In the table there are 60,000 to 70,000 clones, approximately 86% of which are singletons. The sample holds one count of this clone. The receptor comes from a woman aged 60-75 years with acute or convalescent COVID-19. The sequencing sample was made of peripheral blood.

As DNA, the CDR3 is TGTGCCATCCAGGAACAGGGGTATGGCTATGGCTACACCTTC. Its protein is CAIQEQGYGYGYTF. The chain links TRBV10-3 to TRBJ1-2, with TRBD1 matching over 7 bases. Per germline, CDR1 ENHRY and CDR2 SYGVKD. V lost 8 bases to trimming and J lost 4 bases; unmatched junction nucleotides: 10. The CDR3 totals 14 residues.